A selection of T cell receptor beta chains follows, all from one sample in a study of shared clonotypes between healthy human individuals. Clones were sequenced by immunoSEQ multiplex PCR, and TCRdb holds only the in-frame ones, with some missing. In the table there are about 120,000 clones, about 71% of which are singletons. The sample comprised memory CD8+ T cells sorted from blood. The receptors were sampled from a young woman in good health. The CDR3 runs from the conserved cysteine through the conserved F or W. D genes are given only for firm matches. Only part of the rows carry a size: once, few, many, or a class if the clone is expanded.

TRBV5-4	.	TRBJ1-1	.	CASSIDRSTEAFF	TGTGCCAGCAGCATCGATCGGAGCACTGAAGCTTTCTTT
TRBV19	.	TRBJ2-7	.	CASSVWGGSAYEQYF	TGTGCCAGTAGTGTATGGGGCGGAAGCGCCTACGAGCAGTACTTC
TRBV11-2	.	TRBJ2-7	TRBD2	CASSFQRDSYEQYF	TGTGCCAGCAGCTTTCAGCGGGACTCCTACGAGCAGTACTTC
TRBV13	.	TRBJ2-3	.	CASSSRTRTDTQYF	TGTGCCAGCAGCTCCCGGACCCGCACAGATACGCAGTATTTT
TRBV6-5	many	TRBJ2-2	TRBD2	CASSYAPSGSQELFF	TGTGCCAGCAGTTACGCGCCTAGCGGGAGTCAGGAGCTGTTTTTT
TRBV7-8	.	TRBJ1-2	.	CASSRGNYGYTF	TGTGCCAGCAGCCGCGGGAACTATGGCTACACCTTC
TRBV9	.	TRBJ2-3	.	CASSVGADTQYF	TGTGCCAGCAGCGTAGGTGCAGATACGCAGTATTTT
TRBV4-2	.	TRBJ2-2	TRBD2	CASSRELAANTGELFF	TGTGCCAGCAGCCGAGAACTAGCGGCTAACACCGGGGAGCTGTTTTTT
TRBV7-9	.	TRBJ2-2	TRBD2	CASSSGLGRGELFF	TGTGCCAGCAGCTCGGGACTAGGTCGCGGGGAGCTGTTTTTT
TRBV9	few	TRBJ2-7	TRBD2	CASSGLAGGGEQYF	TGTGCCAGCAGCGGTTTAGCGGGAGGGGGAGAGCAGTACTTC
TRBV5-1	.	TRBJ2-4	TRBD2	CASSLTSGENIQYF	TGCGCCAGCAGCTTAACTAGCGGTGAAAACATTCAGTACTTC
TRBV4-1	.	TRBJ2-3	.	CASSGYDLTDTQYF	TGCGCCAGCAGCGGCTACGACTTGACAGATACGCAGTATTTT
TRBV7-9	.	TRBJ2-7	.	CASSLASTYEQYF	TGTGCCAGCAGCTTAGCTTCTACCTACGAGCAGTACTTC
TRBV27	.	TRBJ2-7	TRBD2	CASSYGGTSGTYEQYF	TGTGCCAGCAGTTATGGGGGGACTAGCGGGACCTACGAGCAGTACTTC
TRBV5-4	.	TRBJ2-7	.	CASSLASYEQYF	TGTGCCAGCAGCTTGGCCAGCTACGAGCAGTACTTC
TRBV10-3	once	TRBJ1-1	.	CAISESSLNTEAFF	TGTGCCATCAGTGAGTCCTCCTTGAACACTGAAGCTTTCTTT
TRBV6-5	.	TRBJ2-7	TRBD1	CASSEEGTVYEQYF	TGTGCCAGCAGTGAAGAGGGGACAGTCTACGAGCAGTACTTC
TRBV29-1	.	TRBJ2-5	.	CSVSPRLLETQYF	TGCAGCGTTTCCCCTCGATTGCTGGAGACCCAGTACTTC
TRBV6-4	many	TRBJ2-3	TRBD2	CASSEREGGTDTQYF	TGTGCCAGCAGTGAGCGGGAGGGCGGCACAGATACGCAGTATTTT